This note documents a single T cell receptor beta chain sequence. Its antigen is currently unknown. RNA was extracted and reverse transcribed into cDNA as the sequencing template. Generated by immunoSEQ multiplex PCR, the TCRdb table keeps only in-frame clones and is missing some. Of under 200,000 clones listed, approximately 65% are singletons. This sample was taken from a study of CD8+ T cells in alopecia areata. For the study at large: Patients received oral tofacitinib, 5 to 10 mg twice daily, for moderate-to-severe alopecia areata.

Study-wide findings and caveats: Lesional scalp, notably in alopecia totalis/universalis, had clonality above that of normal scalp.

Treatment in this sample: oral pan-JAK inhibitor, 5-10 mg twice daily. The germline V gene has CDR1 LNHDA and CDR2 SQIVND (reference sequence). This CDR3 comprises 12 residues. V gave up 7 bases and J gave up 0 bases, with 7 bases separating them. Specimen: CD4+ T cells sorted from blood, collected at week 4, from a patient treated with tofacitinib. The sequence derives from a human donor with alopecia areata. The chain combines TRBV19 with TRBJ2-7; D is uncertain. The CDR3 is CASMASSYEQYF. The CDR3 nucleotides are TGTGCCAGTATGGCGAGCTCCTACGAGCAGTACTTC.